The clone carrying this T cell receptor (beta chain) has more than one count but fewer than ten. The antigen is not known. This specimen belongs to a study of shared clonotypes between healthy human individuals. About the research overall: Per-donor plates numbered three CD4 naive, three CD4 memory, two CD8 naive and one CD8 memory. The study's findings and limits: Several donors held around 5% of naive CD4 clonotypes in common. Large sequencing depth failed to make sorted-subset sequencing complete, rarefaction showed.

The CDR3 contains 13 residues. Germline V gives CDR1 SGHDT, CDR2 YYEEEE. The ends were cut back, 1 base at V and 0 bases at J, with 3 bases in the middle. CD4+ cells were split into CD45RA+ naive and CD45RA-negative memory subsets. Libraries were prepared by immunoSEQ multiplex PCR; TCRdb keeps only in-frame clonotypes and omits some of them. The sample contains about 1.1 million clones, roughly 74% of which appear only once. Sequencing used memory CD4+ T cells from PBMCs. Subset here: CD45RA-negative fraction. This clonotype was sampled from a man younger than 35 in good health. Some clones in this sample may be carry-over from other donors' samples. The chain has TRBV5-6 and TRBJ2-3; D gene unclear. The CDR3 bases are TGTGCCAGCAGCTTGTCTAGCACAGATACGCAGTATTTT. Translation: CASSLSSTDTQYF.